This T cell receptor beta chain was identified during a study of vaccination and CD4 T cells after COVID-19. For the study at large: Stimuli were overlapping spike peptide pools of SARS-CoV-2 and three common cold coronaviruses (HCoV-NL63, HCoV-OC43, HCoV-229E). Broader study findings: Only post-vaccination samples contained a median approximately 85% of the reactive clones in convalescent patients.

Cultured CD4+ T-cell DNA underwent Oncomine TCR Beta short-read sequencing. TCRdb called the PCR reads again in MiXCR, with one record for every CDR3 protein. Of some 7,000 distinct CDR3 sequences listed, approximately 40% were seen once; the top ten hold 22%. V lost 3 bases, J lost 3 bases, and 11 bases lay in between. The germline gives CDR1 DFQATT, CDR2 SNEGSKA (reference sequence). The CDR3 is 13 amino acids. The treatment is: approximately nine-day PBMC culture with coronavirus spike peptide pools or control peptides (ViraFEST assay). Collection of the unexposed donor's CD4+ T cells took place before the COVID-19 pandemic (2011-2018). Negative selection was the method that isolated CD4+ T cells after 10 days of culture. A word on this clonotype: Its antigen is unknown.

This sequence originates from a human donor in good health. Sequencing was done on a sample of CD4+ T cells from blood, cultured in vitro. The V gene is TRBV20-1, the J gene TRBJ1-2; D call uncertain. As DNA, the CDR3 is TGCAGTGCTAGGGGCCACCAATACTATGGCTACACCTTC. Its translation: CSARGHQYYGYTF.